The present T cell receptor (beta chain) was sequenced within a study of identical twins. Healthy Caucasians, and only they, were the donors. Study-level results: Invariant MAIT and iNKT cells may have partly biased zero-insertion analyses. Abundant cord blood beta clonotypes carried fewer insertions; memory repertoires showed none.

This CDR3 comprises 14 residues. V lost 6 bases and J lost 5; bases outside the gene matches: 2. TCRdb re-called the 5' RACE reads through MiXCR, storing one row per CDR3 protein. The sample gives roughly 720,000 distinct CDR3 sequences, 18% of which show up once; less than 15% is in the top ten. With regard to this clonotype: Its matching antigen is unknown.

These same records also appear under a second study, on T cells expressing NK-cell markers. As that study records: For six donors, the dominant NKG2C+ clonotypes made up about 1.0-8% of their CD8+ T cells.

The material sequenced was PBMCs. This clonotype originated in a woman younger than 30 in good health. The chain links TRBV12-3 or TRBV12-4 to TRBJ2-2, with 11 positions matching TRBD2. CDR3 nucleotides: TGTGCCAGCAGACGGACTAGCGGGACCGGGGAGCTGTTTTTT. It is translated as CASRRTSGTGELFF.